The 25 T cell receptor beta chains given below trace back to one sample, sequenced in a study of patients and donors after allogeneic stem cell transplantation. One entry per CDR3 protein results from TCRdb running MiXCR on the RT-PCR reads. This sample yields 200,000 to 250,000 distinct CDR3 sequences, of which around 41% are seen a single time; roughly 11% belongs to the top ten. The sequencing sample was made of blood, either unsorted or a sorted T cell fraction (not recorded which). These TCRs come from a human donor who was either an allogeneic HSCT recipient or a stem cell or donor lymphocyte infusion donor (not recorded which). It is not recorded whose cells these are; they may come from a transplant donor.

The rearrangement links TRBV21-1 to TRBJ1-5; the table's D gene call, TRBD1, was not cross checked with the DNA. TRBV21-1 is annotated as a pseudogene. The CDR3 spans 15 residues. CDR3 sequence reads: CASRMGQGASQPQHF. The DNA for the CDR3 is TGTGCCAGCAGGATGGGACAGGGGGCGAGTCAGCCCCAGCATTTT.

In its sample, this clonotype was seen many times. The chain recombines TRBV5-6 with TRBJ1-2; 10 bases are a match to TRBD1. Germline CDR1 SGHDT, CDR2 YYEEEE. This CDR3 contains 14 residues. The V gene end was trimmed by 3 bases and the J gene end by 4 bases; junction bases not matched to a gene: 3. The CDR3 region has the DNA TGTGCCAGCAGCTCTGGGACAGGGGCCTATGGCTACACCTTC. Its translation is CASSSGTGAYGYTF.

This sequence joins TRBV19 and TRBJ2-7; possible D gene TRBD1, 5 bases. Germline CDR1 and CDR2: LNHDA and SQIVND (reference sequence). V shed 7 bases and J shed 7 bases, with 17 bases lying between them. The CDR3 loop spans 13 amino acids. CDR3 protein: CASTSFRGGEQYF. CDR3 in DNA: TGTGCCAGTACCTCTTTTAGGGGCGGAGAGCAGTACTTC.

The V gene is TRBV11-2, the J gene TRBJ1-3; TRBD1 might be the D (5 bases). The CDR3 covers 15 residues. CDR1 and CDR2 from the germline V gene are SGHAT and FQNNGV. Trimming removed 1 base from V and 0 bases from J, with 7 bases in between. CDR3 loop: CASSLAGHSGNTIYF. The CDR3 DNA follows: TGTGCCAGCAGCTTAGCTGGACACTCTGGAAACACCATATATTTT.

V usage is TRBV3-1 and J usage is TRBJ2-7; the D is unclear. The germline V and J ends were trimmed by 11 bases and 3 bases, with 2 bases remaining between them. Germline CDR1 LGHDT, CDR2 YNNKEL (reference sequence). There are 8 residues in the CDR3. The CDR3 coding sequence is TGTGCCGACTACGAGCAGTACTTC. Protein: CADYEQYF.

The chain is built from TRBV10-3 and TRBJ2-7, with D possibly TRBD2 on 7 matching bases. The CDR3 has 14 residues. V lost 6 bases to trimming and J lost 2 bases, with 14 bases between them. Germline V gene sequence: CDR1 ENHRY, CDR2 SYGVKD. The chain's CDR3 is CAIRTGGLTYEQYF. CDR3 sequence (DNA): TGTGCCATCAGGACGGGGGGCCTTACCTACGAGCAGTACTTC.

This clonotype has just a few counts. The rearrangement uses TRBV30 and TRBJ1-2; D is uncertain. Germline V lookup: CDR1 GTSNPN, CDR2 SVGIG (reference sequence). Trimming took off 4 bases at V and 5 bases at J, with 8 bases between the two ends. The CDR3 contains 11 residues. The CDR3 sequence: CAWTNGYGYTF. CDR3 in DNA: TGTGCCTGGACCAATGGATATGGCTACACCTTC.

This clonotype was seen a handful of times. The CDR3 DNA reads TGTGCCAGCAGGGCTAGACAGGGGGCGGGCAATCAGCCCCAGCATTTT. Protein: CASRARQGAGNQPQHF. The chain uses TRBV12-3 or TRBV12-4 and TRBJ1-5; 10 nucleotides agree with TRBD1. The V segment lost 6 bases and the J segment 2 bases; nucleotides outside the gene matches: 7. The CDR3 totals 16 residues.

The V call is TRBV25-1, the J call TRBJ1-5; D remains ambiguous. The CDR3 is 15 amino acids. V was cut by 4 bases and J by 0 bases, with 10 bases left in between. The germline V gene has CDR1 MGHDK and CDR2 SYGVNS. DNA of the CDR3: TGTGCCAGCAGTGCTGACATAGCTAGCAATCAGCCCCAGCATTTT. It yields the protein CASSADIASNQPQHF. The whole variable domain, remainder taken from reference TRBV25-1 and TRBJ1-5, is EADIYQTPRYLVIGTGKKITLECSQTMGHDKMYWYQQDPGMELHLIHYSYGVNSTEKGDLSSESTVSRIRTEHFPLTLESARPSHTSQYLCASSADIASNQPQHFGDGTRLSIL.

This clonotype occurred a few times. The CDR3 loop reads CASSLELRRTGARIGNTIYF. CDR3 nucleotide sequence: TGCGCCAGCAGCTTGGAATTACGGAGGACAGGGGCGCGCATAGGGAACACCATATATTTT. The chain uses TRBV5-1 and TRBJ1-3; 9 bases line up with TRBD1. The CDR3 length is 20 residues. After removal of 0 bases from V and 7 bases from J, the junction contained 20 bases not matched to a gene. Looked up from germline, CDR1 is SGHRS and CDR2 is YFSETQ.

The CDR3 sequence: CASWPDRASYNEQFF. The CDR3 coding sequence is TGCGCCAGCTGGCCTGACAGGGCCTCCTACAATGAGCAGTTCTTC. The chain has TRBV5-1 and TRBJ2-1, with TRBD1 matching over 7 bases. Germline CDR1 SGHRS, CDR2 YFSETQ. The J segment lost 0 bases and the V segment lost 7 bases, leaving 7 bases of the junction unmatched. The CDR3 is made up of 15 amino acids.

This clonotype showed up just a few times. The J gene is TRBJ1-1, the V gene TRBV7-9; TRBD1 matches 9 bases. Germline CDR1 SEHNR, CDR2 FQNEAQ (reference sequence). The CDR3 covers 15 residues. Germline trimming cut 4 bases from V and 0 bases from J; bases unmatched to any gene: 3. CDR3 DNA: TGTGCCAGCAGCTACAGGGGGCTGATGAACACTGAAGCTTTCTTT. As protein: CASSYRGLMNTEAFF. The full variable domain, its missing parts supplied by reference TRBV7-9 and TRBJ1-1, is DTGVSQNPRHKITKRGQNVTFRCDPISEHNRLYWYRQTLGQGPEFLTYFQNEAQLEKSRLLSDRFSAERPKGSFSTLEIQRTEQGDSAMYLCASSYRGLMNTEAFFGQGTRLTVV.

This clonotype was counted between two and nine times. The CDR3 is CASIRLESAHYGYTF. CDR3 sequence (DNA): TGTGCCAGCATCCGGCTGGAGAGTGCACACTATGGCTACACCTTC. The gene calls are TRBV7-8 and TRBJ1-2, with no clear D. Trimming took 7 bases from V and 3 from J, leaving 18 bases between them. The CDR3 runs to 15 residues. The germline CDR1 and CDR2 sequences are SGHVS and FQNEAQ.

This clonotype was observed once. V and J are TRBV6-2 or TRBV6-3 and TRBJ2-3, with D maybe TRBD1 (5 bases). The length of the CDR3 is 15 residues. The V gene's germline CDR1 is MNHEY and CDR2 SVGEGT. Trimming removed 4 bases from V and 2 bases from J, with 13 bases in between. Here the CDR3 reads CASSSQVSNTDTQYF. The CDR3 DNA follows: TGTGCCAGCAGTTCACAGGTATCGAACACAGATACGCAGTATTTT.

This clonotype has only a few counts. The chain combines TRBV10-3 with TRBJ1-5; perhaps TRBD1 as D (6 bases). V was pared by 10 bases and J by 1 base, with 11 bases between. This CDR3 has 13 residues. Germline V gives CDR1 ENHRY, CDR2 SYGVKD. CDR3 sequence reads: CANSDRSNQPQHF. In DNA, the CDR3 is TGTGCCAACTCGGACAGAAGCAATCAGCCCCAGCATTTT.

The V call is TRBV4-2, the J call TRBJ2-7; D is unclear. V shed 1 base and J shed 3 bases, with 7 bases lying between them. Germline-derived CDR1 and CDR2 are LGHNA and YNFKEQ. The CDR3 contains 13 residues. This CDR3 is CASSQAISYEQYF. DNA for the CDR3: TGTGCCAGCAGCCAAGCTATAAGCTACGAGCAGTACTTC.

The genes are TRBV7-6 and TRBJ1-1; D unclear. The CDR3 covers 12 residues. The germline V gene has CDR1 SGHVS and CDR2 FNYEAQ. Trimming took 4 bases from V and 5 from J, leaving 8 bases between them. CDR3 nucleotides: TGTGCCAGCAGCTCGGCGGGGACTGAAGCTTTCTTT. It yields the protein CASSSAGTEAFF.

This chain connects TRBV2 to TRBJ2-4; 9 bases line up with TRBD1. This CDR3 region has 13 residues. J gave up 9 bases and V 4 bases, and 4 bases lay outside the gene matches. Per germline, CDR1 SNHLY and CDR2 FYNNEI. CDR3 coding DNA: TGTGCCAGCAGTGGACAGGGGGTTCGCATTCAGTACTTC. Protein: CASSGQGVRIQYF.

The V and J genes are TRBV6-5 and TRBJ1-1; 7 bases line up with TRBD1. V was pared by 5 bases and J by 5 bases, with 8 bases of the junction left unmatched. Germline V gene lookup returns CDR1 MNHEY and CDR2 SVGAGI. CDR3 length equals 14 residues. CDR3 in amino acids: CASSQGQRRTEAFF. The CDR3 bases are TGTGCCAGCAGTCAGGGACAGCGTAGGACTGAAGCTTTCTTT.

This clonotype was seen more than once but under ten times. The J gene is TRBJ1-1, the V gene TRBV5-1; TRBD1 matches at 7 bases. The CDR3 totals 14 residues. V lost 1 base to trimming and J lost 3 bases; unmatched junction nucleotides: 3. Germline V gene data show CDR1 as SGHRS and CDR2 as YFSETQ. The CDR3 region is CASSLPGQYTEAFF. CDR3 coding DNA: TGCGCCAGCAGCTTGCCGGGACAGTACACTGAAGCTTTCTTT. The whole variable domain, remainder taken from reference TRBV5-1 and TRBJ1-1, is KAGVTQTPRYLIKTRGQQVTLSCSPISGHRSVSWYQQTPGQGLQFLFEYFSETQRNKGNFPGRFSGRQFSNSRSEMNVSTLELGDSALYLCASSLPGQYTEAFFGQGTRLTVV.

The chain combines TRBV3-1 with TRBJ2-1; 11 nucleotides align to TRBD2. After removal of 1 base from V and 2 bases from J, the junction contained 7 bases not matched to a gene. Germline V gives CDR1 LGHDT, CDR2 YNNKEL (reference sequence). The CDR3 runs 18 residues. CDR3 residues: CASSQASTSGAPYNEQFF. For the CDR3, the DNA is TGTGCCAGCAGCCAAGCTTCGACTAGCGGGGCCCCCTACAATGAGCAGTTCTTC.

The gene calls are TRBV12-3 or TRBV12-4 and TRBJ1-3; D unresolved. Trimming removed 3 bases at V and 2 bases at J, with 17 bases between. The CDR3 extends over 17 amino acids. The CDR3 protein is CASSFTPGKSAGNTIYF. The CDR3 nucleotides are TGTGCCAGCAGTTTTACACCGGGGAAAAGCGCTGGAAACACCATATATTTT.

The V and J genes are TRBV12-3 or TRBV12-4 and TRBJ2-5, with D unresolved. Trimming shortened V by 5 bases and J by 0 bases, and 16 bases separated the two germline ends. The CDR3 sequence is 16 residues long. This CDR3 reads CASSRYGSSYQETQYF. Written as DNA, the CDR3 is TGTGCCAGCAGTCGCTACGGAAGTTCGTACCAAGAGACCCAGTACTTC.

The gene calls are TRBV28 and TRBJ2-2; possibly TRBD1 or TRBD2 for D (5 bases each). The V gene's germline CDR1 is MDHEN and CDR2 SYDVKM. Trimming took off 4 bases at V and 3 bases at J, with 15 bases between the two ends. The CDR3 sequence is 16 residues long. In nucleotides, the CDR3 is TGTGCCAGCAGTTCCGCCGGGGACGGATACACCGGGGAGCTGTTTTTT. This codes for CASSSAGDGYTGELFF.

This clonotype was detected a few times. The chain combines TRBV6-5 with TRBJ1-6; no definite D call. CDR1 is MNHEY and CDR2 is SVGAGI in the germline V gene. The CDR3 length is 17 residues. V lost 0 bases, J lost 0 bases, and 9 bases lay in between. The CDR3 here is CASSYSGTSSYNSPLHF. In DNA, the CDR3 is TGTGCCAGCAGTTACTCGGGCACGAGCTCCTATAATTCACCCCTCCACTTT.